The 3 T cell receptor beta chains in this list originate from one sample, sequenced in a study of PD-1 blockade in classical Hodgkin lymphoma. Only in-frame clones appear in the TCRdb table, and some are missing; sequencing was by immunoSEQ multiplex PCR. The sample shows 50,000 to 65,000 clones, about 90% of them seen only once. Time point: cycle 4 day 1 (C4D1), after 5 to 7 weeks of nivolumab. Relapses following autologous stem cell transplantation were seen in all patients, with brentuximab vedotin exposure varying. The source material was peripheral blood mononuclear cells (PBMCs), sampled before the fourth cycle of nivolumab. Receptors were obtained from a human donor with classical Hodgkin lymphoma.

CDR3 sequence (DNA): TGTGCCATCAGTGAGTCTGGTGGGATTGGGAACACTGAAGCTTTCTTT. This gives the protein CAISESGGIGNTEAFF. V gene TRBV10-3 combines with J gene TRBJ1-1; D gene ambiguous. The CDR3 is made up of 16 amino acids. Trimming left V 0 bases short and J 1 base short, with 12 bases between. CDR1 and CDR2 from the germline V gene are ENHRY and SYGVKD.

This clone was found once. The J gene is TRBJ1-1, the V gene TRBV9; D is unresolved. Deletions cut 4 bases from V and 0 bases from J, with 13 bases between. CDR1 is SGDLS, CDR2 YYNGEE, per germline. The CDR3 totals 15 residues. The CDR3 coding sequence is TGTGCCAGCAGCCCGAGAGGGCAGCTGAACACTGAAGCTTTCTTT. It translates to CASSPRGQLNTEAFF.

The chain uses TRBV15 and TRBJ2-1; 14 nucleotides match TRBD2. Germline CDR1 LNHNV, CDR2 YYDKDF (reference sequence). V was clipped by 8 bases and J by 7 bases; unmatched bases: 7. The CDR3 is 15 residues long. DNA of the CDR3: TGTGCCACCGACACCGGGACTAGCGGGGGAAATGAGCAGTTCTTC. Protein sequence: CATDTGTSGGNEQFF.